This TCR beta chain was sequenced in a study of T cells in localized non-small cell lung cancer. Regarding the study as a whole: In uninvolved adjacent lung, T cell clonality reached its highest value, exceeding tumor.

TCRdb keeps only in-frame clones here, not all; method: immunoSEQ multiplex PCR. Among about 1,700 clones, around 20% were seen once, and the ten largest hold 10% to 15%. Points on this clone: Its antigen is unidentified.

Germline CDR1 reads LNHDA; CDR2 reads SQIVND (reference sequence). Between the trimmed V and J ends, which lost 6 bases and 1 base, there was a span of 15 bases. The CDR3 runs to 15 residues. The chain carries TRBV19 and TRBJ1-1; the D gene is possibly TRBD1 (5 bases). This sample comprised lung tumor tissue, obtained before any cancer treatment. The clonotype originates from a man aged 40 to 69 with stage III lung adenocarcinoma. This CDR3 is CASRGPGRGNTEAFF. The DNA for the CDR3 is TGTGCCAGTAGAGGTCCCGGAAGGGGGAACACTGAAGCTTTCTTT.